A selection of T cell receptor beta chains follows, all from one sample in a study of shared clonotypes between healthy human individuals. Here immunoSEQ multiplex PCR was the method, and the copy in TCRdb shows in-frame clones only, minus some. Altogether a few million clones are present, approximately 92% being singletons, with the ten largest covering more than 0.12%. The sample taken for sequencing was naive CD4+ T cells sorted from blood. The receptors shown here come from a young man in good health. Both conserved end residues are part of each CDR3. The D gene is left open where the match is weak. For some rows the clone size is stated as once, few or many, or as a class when expanded; others skip it.

cdr3_length,clone_size,v_call,j_call,d_call,cdr3_aa,cdr3_nt
14,.,TRBV28,TRBJ1-5,TRBD1,CASRTGWSNQPQHF,TGTGCCAGCCGGACAGGTTGGAGCAATCAGCCCCAGCATTTT
15,.,TRBV21-1,TRBJ1-2,.,CASPGDSPSRNGYTF,TGTGCCAGTCCCGGGGACAGCCCATCAAGGAATGGCTACACCTTC
12,.,TRBV28,TRBJ1-1,TRBD1,CANGQGKSEAFF,TGTGCCAACGGACAGGGAAAGTCTGAAGCTTTCTTT
16,.,TRBV18,TRBJ1-5,.,CASSPGGSLSGQPQHF,TGTGCCAGCTCACCCGGGGGTAGCCTGAGTGGACAGCCCCAGCATTTT
17,.,TRBV4-2,TRBJ1-1,TRBD1,CASSRQGARGMNTEAFF,TGTGCCAGCAGCCGACAGGGGGCCAGAGGGATGAACACTGAAGCTTTCTTT
13,.,TRBV6-1,TRBJ2-7,.,CASSEAPSYEQYF,TGTGCCAGCAGTGAAGCCCCTAGCTACGAGCAGTACTTC
18,.,TRBV19,TRBJ2-1,TRBD2,CASSVRTGTSGPRDEQFF,TGTGCCAGTAGTGTAAGGACCGGGACTAGCGGACCTCGGGATGAGCAGTTCTTC
12,.,TRBV6-5,TRBJ2-7,.,CASRGRPDEQYF,TGTGCCAGCAGGGGGAGGCCGGACGAGCAGTACTTC
15,once,TRBV5-1,TRBJ1-5,.,CASSLGDSSNQPQHF,TGCGCCAGCAGCTTGGGAGACAGTAGCAATCAGCCCCAGCATTTT
14,.,TRBV6-5,TRBJ2-5,TRBD1,CASSRGGAQETQYF,TGTGCCAGCAGCCGAGGGGGCGCCCAAGAGACCCAGTACTTC
13,.,TRBV18,TRBJ2-3,TRBD2,CASLSGGTDTQYF,TGTGCCAGCCTTAGCGGGGGAACAGATACGCAGTATTTT
15,once,TRBV6-5,TRBJ2-7,TRBD2,CASSYRTSGFYEQYF,TGTGCCAGCAGTTACCGGACTAGCGGTTTCTACGAGCAGTACTTC
17,once,TRBV7-2,TRBJ2-6,.,CASSELLLSSGANVLTF,TGTGCCAGCAGCGAACTTCTACTGTCCTCTGGGGCCAACGTCCTGACTTTC
14,once,TRBV27,TRBJ1-2,.,CASSLSTRVGGYTF,TGTGCCAGCAGTTTATCTACCAGGGTTGGTGGCTACACCTTC
15,once,TRBV27,TRBJ2-7,.,CASSLQGSSYYEQYF,TGTGCCAGCAGTTTACAGGGGAGCAGTTACTACGAGCAGTACTTC
15,.,TRBV7-3,TRBJ2-1,.,CASSLIGQSNNEQFF,TGTGCCAGCAGCTTAATAGGGCAGAGTAACAATGAGCAGTTCTTC
17,.,TRBV5-4,TRBJ1-6,.,CASSLVSGRGSSSPLHF,TGTGCCAGCAGCTTGGTCAGTGGCAGGGGCTCTTCTTCACCCCTCCACTTT
12,.,TRBV29-1,TRBJ2-5,.,CSVGQPQETQYF,TGCAGCGTTGGACAGCCCCAAGAGACCCAGTACTTC
14,.,TRBV6-1,TRBJ2-7,TRBD1,CASSADRGNYEQYF,TGTGCCAGCAGCGCGGACAGGGGAAACTACGAGCAGTACTTC
15,.,TRBV11-2,TRBJ1-2,.,CASSSRTATIYGYTF,TGTGCCAGCAGCTCCAGGACAGCGACGATCTATGGCTACACCTTC
15,.,TRBV5-1,TRBJ1-1,.,CASSIKDSTNTEAFF,TGCGCCAGCAGCATAAAGGACAGTACGAACACTGAAGCTTTCTTT
16,.,TRBV5-6,TRBJ1-5,TRBD1,CASSFSGQGANQPQHF,TGTGCCAGCAGCTTCTCTGGACAGGGGGCAAATCAGCCCCAGCATTTT
16,once,TRBV13,TRBJ1-2,.,CASSLALTGSRGGYTF,TGTGCCAGCAGCTTAGCCCTTACAGGGTCAAGAGGGGGCTACACCTTC
17,.,TRBV5-1,TRBJ2-7,TRBD1,CASSPLNPGQGTYEQYF,TGCGCCAGCAGCCCCTTAAACCCGGGACAGGGGACCTACGAGCAGTACTTC
15,.,TRBV7-9,TRBJ1-2,TRBD1,CASSLPGTGPHGYTF,TGTGCCAGCAGCTTACCCGGGACAGGGCCCCATGGCTACACCTTC
14,.,TRBV6-5,TRBJ2-7,.,CASSSRDSGYEQYF,TGTGCCAGCAGTTCGCGGGACAGTGGCTACGAGCAGTACTTC
11,.,TRBV25-1,TRBJ1-5,.,CAAASNQPQHF,TGTGCCGCAGCTAGCAATCAGCCCCAGCATTTT
15,once,TRBV5-5,TRBJ2-7,TRBD1,CASSGGTGNSYEQYF,TGTGCCAGCAGCGGGGGGACAGGGAACTCCTACGAGCAGTACTTC
16,.,TRBV18,TRBJ1-4,.,CASSPPNRDGGEKLFF,TGTGCCAGCTCACCACCCAACCGGGACGGGGGTGAAAAACTGTTTTTT
15,.,TRBV5-1,TRBJ1-3,.,CASSLAGGDGNTIYF,TGCGCCAGCAGCTTGGCCGGGGGAGATGGAAACACCATATATTTT
18,.,TRBV4-3,TRBJ2-3,TRBD2,CASSQERGSGIRTDTQYF,TGCGCCAGCAGCCAAGAAAGAGGGAGCGGGATCAGAACAGATACGCAGTATTTT
15,.,TRBV6-5,TRBJ1-2,.,CASSYSIPGTEGYTF,TGTGCCAGCAGTTACTCGATTCCAGGGACTGAGGGCTACACCTTC
14,few,TRBV18,TRBJ2-1,.,CASSPRQDYNEQFF,TGTGCCAGCTCACCACGGCAGGATTACAATGAGCAGTTCTTC
14,.,TRBV28,TRBJ2-1,.,CASSRRDLRNEQFF,TGTGCCAGCAGTCGCCGGGACTTGCGGAATGAGCAGTTCTTC
17,.,TRBV18,TRBJ2-4,TRBD2,CASSPSGNGLAKNIQYF,TGTGCCAGCTCACCAAGCGGGAACGGATTAGCCAAAAACATTCAGTACTTC
14,.,TRBV5-4,TRBJ2-1,.,CASSLAGSYNEQFF,TGTGCCAGCAGCTTGGCCGGCAGTTACAATGAGCAGTTCTTC
15,.,TRBV5-4,TRBJ2-3,TRBD1,CASSLPGTVTDTQYF,TGTGCCAGCAGCTTACCTGGGACAGTCACAGATACGCAGTATTTT
17,.,TRBV5-1,TRBJ1-4,TRBD1,CASSYRTGSGANEKLFF,TGCGCCAGCAGCTACCGGACAGGGAGTGGGGCTAATGAAAAACTGTTTTTT
13,.,TRBV7-8,TRBJ2-7,.,CASSFSRSYEQYF,TGTGCCAGCAGCTTTTCCAGATCCTACGAGCAGTACTTC
15,.,TRBV19,TRBJ1-1,.,CASSKLQQGPAEAFF,TGTGCCAGTAGTAAATTACAACAGGGCCCAGCTGAAGCTTTCTTT